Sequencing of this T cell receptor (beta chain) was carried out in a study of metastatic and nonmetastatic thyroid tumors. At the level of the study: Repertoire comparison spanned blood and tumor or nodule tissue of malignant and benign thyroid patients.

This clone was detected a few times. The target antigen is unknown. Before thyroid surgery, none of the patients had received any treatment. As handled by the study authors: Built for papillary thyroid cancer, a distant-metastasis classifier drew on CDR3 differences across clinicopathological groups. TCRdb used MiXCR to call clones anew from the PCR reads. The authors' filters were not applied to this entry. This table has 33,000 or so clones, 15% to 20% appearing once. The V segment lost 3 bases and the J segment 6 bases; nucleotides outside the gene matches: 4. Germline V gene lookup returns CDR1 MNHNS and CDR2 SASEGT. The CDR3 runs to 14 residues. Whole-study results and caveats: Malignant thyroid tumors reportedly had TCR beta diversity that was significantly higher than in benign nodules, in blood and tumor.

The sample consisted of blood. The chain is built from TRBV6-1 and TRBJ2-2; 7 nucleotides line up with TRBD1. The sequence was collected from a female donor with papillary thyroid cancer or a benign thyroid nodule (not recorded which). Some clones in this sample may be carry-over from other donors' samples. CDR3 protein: CASSDTDRAGELFF. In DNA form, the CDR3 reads TGTGCCAGCAGTGACACAGACAGGGCCGGGGAGCTGTTTTTT.